This T cell receptor beta chain was found in a study of siplizumab effects on memory and regulatory T cells. General study results and limits: The Treg-derived share of mappable alloreactive CD4+ clones averaged roughly 70% with siplizumab and approximately 28% in controls. A minor share of alloreactive clones matched unstimulated subsets. The naive T cell population seemed more diverse than memory cells and seemed a major contributor to the alloresponse.

Produced via immunoSEQ multiplex PCR; TCRdb's table is partial and in-frame only. Among roughly 56,000 clones, over 95% were seen once, and the ten largest hold 0.9% to 1.2%. Concerning this clone itself: What it recognizes is unknown.

V lost 8 bases to trimming and J lost 1 base; unmatched junction nucleotides: 10. Germline V CDR1 and CDR2: LNHDA, SQIVND (reference sequence). The length of the CDR3 is 15 residues. The receptor's source is a human donor in good health. Material for sequencing was naive CD8+ T cells sorted from blood. The V call is TRBV19, the J call TRBJ2-7; 8 bases map to TRBD1. The CDR3, as DNA: TGTGCCAGTTCGGTGGGGCAGGGGGCGTCCTACGAGCAGTACTTC. Translating gives CASSVGQGASYEQYF. The full variable domain, with the rest looked up from reference TRBV19 and TRBJ2-7, is DGGITQSPKYLFRKEGQNVTLSCEQNLNHDAMYWYRQDPGQGLRLIYYSQIVNDFQKGDIAEGYSVSREKKESFPLTVTSAQKNPTAFYLCASSVGQGASYEQYFGPGTRLTVT.